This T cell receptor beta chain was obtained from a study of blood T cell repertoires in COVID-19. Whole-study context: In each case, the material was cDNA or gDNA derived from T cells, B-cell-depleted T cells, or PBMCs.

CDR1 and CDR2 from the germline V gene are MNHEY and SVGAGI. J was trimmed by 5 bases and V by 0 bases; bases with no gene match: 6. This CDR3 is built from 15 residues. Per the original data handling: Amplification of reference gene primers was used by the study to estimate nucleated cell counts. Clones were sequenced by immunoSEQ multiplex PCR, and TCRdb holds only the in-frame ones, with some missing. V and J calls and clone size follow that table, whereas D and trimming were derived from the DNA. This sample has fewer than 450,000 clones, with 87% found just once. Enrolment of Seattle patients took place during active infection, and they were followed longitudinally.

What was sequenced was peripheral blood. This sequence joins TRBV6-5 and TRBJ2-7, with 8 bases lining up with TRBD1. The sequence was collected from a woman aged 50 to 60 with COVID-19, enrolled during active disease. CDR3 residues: CASSYSTGVFHEQYF. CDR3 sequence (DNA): TGTGCCAGCAGTTACTCGACAGGGGTTTTCCACGAGCAGTACTTC.